Listed below are T cell receptor beta chains from one sample, sequenced in a study of PD-1 blockade in classical Hodgkin lymphoma. Clones were read by immunoSEQ multiplex PCR, and TCRdb kept only the in-frame ones, dropping some. The table has 40,000 to 45,000 clones, about 74% seen once. This sample comprised peripheral blood mononuclear cells (PBMCs), obtained at baseline. The receptor source for this set is a human donor with classical Hodgkin lymphoma. Both conserved end residues are part of each CDR3. The order of the fields is D gene, V gene, J gene, clone size, CDR3 DNA, CDR3 protein. The D gene is left open where the match is weak. Clone size appears in some rows only: once, few, many, or a class for an expanded clone.

d_gene: NA; v_gene: TRBV27; j_gene: TRBJ2-7; abundance: many; CDR3nt: TGTGCCAGCAGCCTGACTGGTCCGTCGGTTTACGAGCAGTACTTC; CDR3aa: CASSLTGPSVYEQYF
d_gene: NA; v_gene: TRBV28; j_gene: TRBJ2-2; abundance: NA; CDR3nt: TGTGCCAGCAGTCTCGGGACTGTCGCCGGGGAGCTGTTTTTT; CDR3aa: CASSLGTVAGELFF
d_gene: TRBD1; v_gene: TRBV27; j_gene: TRBJ2-1; abundance: NA; CDR3nt: TGTGCCAGCAGTCCGGGGACAGGGCTCTACGGGCAGTTCTTC; CDR3aa: CASSPGTGLYGQFF
d_gene: NA; v_gene: TRBV11-2; j_gene: TRBJ1-1; abundance: NA; CDR3nt: TGTGCCAGCAGCCAATTCCTAGGGGGTTTGAACACTGAAGCTTTCTTT; CDR3aa: CASSQFLGGLNTEAFF
d_gene: TRBD1; v_gene: TRBV28; j_gene: TRBJ1-2; abundance: NA; CDR3nt: TGTGCCAGCAGGTTGATGCGGGACTCGACAGGGCGCTACACCTTC; CDR3aa: CASRLMRDSTGRYTF
d_gene: NA; v_gene: TRBV18; j_gene: TRBJ2-7; abundance: NA; CDR3nt: TGTGCCAGCTCGGACCGACCCGAGGTTGTGTACGAGCAGTACTTC; CDR3aa: CASSDRPEVVYEQYF
d_gene: NA; v_gene: TRBV9; j_gene: TRBJ2-2; abundance: NA; CDR3nt: TGTGCCAGCAGCGTAGACTACACCGGGGAGCTGTTTTTT; CDR3aa: CASSVDYTGELFF
d_gene: NA; v_gene: TRBV7-3; j_gene: TRBJ2-1; abundance: once; CDR3nt: TGTGCCAGCAGCTTAATTCCCCCAAATGAGCAGTTCTTC; CDR3aa: CASSLIPPNEQFF
d_gene: TRBD1; v_gene: TRBV5-1; j_gene: TRBJ2-3; abundance: NA; CDR3nt: TGCGCCAGCAGCGCCCGGACAGGGGGGACAGATACGCAGTATTTT; CDR3aa: CASSARTGGTDTQYF
d_gene: TRBD1; v_gene: TRBV5-1; j_gene: TRBJ2-3; abundance: NA; CDR3nt: TGCGCCAGCAGCCTCCGCCCTGACAGGGGGTCAGATACGCAGTATTTT; CDR3aa: CASSLRPDRGSDTQYF
d_gene: TRBD2; v_gene: TRBV7-2; j_gene: TRBJ2-3; abundance: NA; CDR3nt: TGTGCCAGCAGCCCGTTGACTAGCGGGTTACGGGATACGCAGTATTTT; CDR3aa: CASSPLTSGLRDTQYF
d_gene: NA; v_gene: TRBV19; j_gene: TRBJ2-2; abundance: NA; CDR3nt: TGTGCCAGTACCAAGATGGCAGGGGCCGGGGAGCTGTTTTTT; CDR3aa: CASTKMAGAGELFF
d_gene: NA; v_gene: TRBV28; j_gene: TRBJ1-5; abundance: NA; CDR3nt: TGTGCCAGCTACCCAGGGGAGTATAGCAATCAGCCCCAGCATTTT; CDR3aa: CASYPGEYSNQPQHF
d_gene: TRBD1; v_gene: TRBV29-1; j_gene: TRBJ2-7; abundance: NA; CDR3nt: TGCAGCGTCCTGAGGGACAGGGCTTACGAGCAGTACTTC; CDR3aa: CSVLRDRAYEQYF
d_gene: NA; v_gene: TRBV6-5; j_gene: TRBJ2-7; abundance: NA; CDR3nt: TGTGCCAGCAGTTATAGATCGAGGTCGTACTTC; CDR3aa: CASSYRSRSYF
d_gene: NA; v_gene: TRBV6-5; j_gene: TRBJ1-2; abundance: NA; CDR3nt: TGTGCCAGCAGCCTAGGGGCCCAGAATGGCTACACCTTC; CDR3aa: CASSLGAQNGYTF
d_gene: NA; v_gene: TRBV28; j_gene: TRBJ2-7; abundance: NA; CDR3nt: TGTGCCAGCAGGTCACCCTACGAGCAGTACTTC; CDR3aa: CASRSPYEQYF
d_gene: NA; v_gene: TRBV28; j_gene: TRBJ1-1; abundance: NA; CDR3nt: TGTGCCAGCAGTTTAAGAGTCAGGGGACTCACTGAAGCTTTCTTT; CDR3aa: CASSLRVRGLTEAFF
d_gene: NA; v_gene: TRBV18; j_gene: TRBJ2-5; abundance: NA; CDR3nt: TGTGCCAGCTCACCAGTCGGAGGTCCCCAGTTTGTGACCCAGTACTTC; CDR3aa: CASSPVGGPQFVTQYF
d_gene: NA; v_gene: TRBV12-5; j_gene: TRBJ2-1; abundance: NA; CDR3nt: TGTGCTAGTGGTTTGGACAGGGACAACAATGAGCAGTTCTTC; CDR3aa: CASGLDRDNNEQFF
d_gene: NA; v_gene: TRBV28; j_gene: TRBJ1-5; abundance: NA; CDR3nt: TGTGCCAGCCGTGTACAGGGAGGGAATCAGCCCCAGCATTTT; CDR3aa: CASRVQGGNQPQHF
d_gene: TRBD1; v_gene: TRBV7-6; j_gene: TRBJ2-7; abundance: NA; CDR3nt: TGTGCCAGCAGCTTAGCGCCGCAGGGGGCGGTCGAGCAGTACTTC; CDR3aa: CASSLAPQGAVEQYF
d_gene: TRBD1; v_gene: TRBV2; j_gene: TRBJ1-1; abundance: NA; CDR3nt: TGTGCCAGCAGGGAACAGGGGGCGGGTGGTAGTGGGACTGAAGCTTTCTTT; CDR3aa: CASREQGAGGSGTEAFF
d_gene: NA; v_gene: TRBV7-2; j_gene: TRBJ2-7; abundance: NA; CDR3nt: TGTGCCAGCAGCCCACTTGGGGGCCCCGACTCCTACGAGCAGTACTTC; CDR3aa: CASSPLGGPDSYEQYF
d_gene: TRBD2; v_gene: TRBV10-3; j_gene: TRBJ2-1; abundance: NA; CDR3nt: TGTGCCATCAGGGGGATCCAGCCCGGGACTATGGATGATGAGCAGTTCTTC; CDR3aa: CAIRGIQPGTMDDEQFF
d_gene: NA; v_gene: TRBV25-1; j_gene: TRBJ1-1; abundance: once; CDR3nt: TGTGCCAGCAGTCCCCTATCTGAAGCTTTCTTT; CDR3aa: CASSPLSEAFF
d_gene: NA; v_gene: TRBV6-5; j_gene: TRBJ1-1; abundance: NA; CDR3nt: TGTGCCAGCAGTTACGCGGGGCAGGGTATGAACACTGAAGCTTTCTTT; CDR3aa: CASSYAGQGMNTEAFF
d_gene: NA; v_gene: TRBV4-1; j_gene: TRBJ2-7; abundance: NA; CDR3nt: TGCGCCAGCAGCCAAATCGGGTACGAGCAGTACTTC; CDR3aa: CASSQIGYEQYF